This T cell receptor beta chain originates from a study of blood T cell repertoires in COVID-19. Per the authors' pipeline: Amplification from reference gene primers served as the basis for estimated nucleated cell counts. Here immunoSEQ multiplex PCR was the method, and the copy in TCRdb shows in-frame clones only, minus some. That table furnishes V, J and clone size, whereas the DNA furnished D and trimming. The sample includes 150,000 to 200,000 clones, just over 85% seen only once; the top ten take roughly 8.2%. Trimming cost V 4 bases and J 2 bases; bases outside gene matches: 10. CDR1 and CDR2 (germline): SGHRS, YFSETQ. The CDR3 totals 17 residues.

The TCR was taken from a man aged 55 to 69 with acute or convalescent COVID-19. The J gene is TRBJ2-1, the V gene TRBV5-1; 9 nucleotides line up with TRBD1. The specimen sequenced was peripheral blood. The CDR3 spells CASSLRTTGGTYNEQFF. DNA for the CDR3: TGCGCCAGCAGCCTGCGGACGACAGGGGGGACCTACAATGAGCAGTTCTTC.